At least ten counts were recorded for the clone carrying this T cell receptor (beta chain). This beta chain lies outside the target of a library built for alpha chains; its clone size means little. TCR cDNA molecules each carried a unique molecular identifier. MiXCR, applied by TCRdb to the 5' RACE reads, yields one record per CDR3 protein. The sample comprises approximately 12,000 distinct CDR3 sequences, about 6.2% of which are singletons, and 10% rests with the top ten. Time point defined: sample taken at primary tumor resection. Unsorted tumor, nontumor lung tissue or cryopreserved PBMC supplied the whole RNA. These data come from a study of spatial heterogeneity in lung cancer. Sequencing used normal lung tissue next to the tumor, obtained at surgery. This TCR derives from a male donor with early-stage non-small cell lung cancer.

This chain's CDR3 is CASSEWGNTGELFF. CDR3 in DNA: TGTGCCAGCAGTGAGTGGGGAAACACCGGGGAGCTGTTTTTT. The rearrangement joins TRBV2 to TRBJ2-2; D not certain. V shed 3 bases and J shed 2 bases, with 7 bases lying between them. The CDR3 runs to 14 residues. The germline V gene has CDR1 SNHLY and CDR2 FYNNEI.